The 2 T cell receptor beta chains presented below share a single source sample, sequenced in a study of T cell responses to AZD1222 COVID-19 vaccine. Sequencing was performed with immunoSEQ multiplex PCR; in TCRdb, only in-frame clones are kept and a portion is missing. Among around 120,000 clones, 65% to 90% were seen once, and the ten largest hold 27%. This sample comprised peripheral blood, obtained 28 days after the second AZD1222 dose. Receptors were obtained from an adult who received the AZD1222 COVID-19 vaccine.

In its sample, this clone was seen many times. The DNA for the CDR3 is TGCGCCAGCAGCCAAGCAGGGCCCATTGAAAAACTGTTTTTT. The encoded protein is CASSQAGPIEKLFF. This chain joins TRBV4-1 and TRBJ1-4; tentatively, D is TRBD1 (5 bases). V was clipped by 1 base and J by 7 bases, with 10 bases between them. There are 14 residues in the CDR3. Germline CDR1 and CDR2: MGHRA and YSYEKL.

The CDR3 here is CSVQGSHEQYF. The CDR3 DNA reads as TGCAGCGTTCAGGGGAGCCACGAGCAGTACTTC. The V and J genes are TRBV29-1 and TRBJ2-7; maybe TRBD1 (6 bases). With 5 bases removed from V and 5 bases from J, the gap between germline ends came to 10 bases. CDR3 length equals 11 residues. Germline V CDR1 and CDR2: SQVTM, ANQGSEA.